Presented here are 32 T cell receptor beta chains from one specimen sequenced in a study of cytomegalovirus exposure and HLA in healthy donors. PCR amplification relied on 60 Vbeta primers (plus 13 Jbeta primers). Produced via immunoSEQ multiplex PCR; TCRdb's table is partial and in-frame only. Of about 130,000 clones detected, 80% appear once; the ten largest clones hold 3% to 3.5%. What was sequenced was PBMCs. The receptors derive from a male donor in good health and CMV-seronegative.

This chain uses TRBV11-2 with TRBJ2-2; D gene ambiguous. The CDR3 runs to 16 residues. Germline CDR1 reads SGHAT; CDR2 reads FQNNGV. The V end lost 0 bases, the J end lost 5 bases, and 13 bases lay between the germline ends. The CDR3 region is CASSLDQLKMTGELFF. In nucleotides, the CDR3 is TGTGCCAGCAGCTTAGATCAACTAAAGATGACCGGGGAGCTGTTTTTT.

The chain joins TRBV25-1 to TRBJ2-2, with 8 bases identical to TRBD2. The CDR3 is 15 residues long. Losses at the gene ends were 1 base for V and 6 bases for J; bases not matched to a gene: 4. Germline CDR1 reads MGHDK; CDR2 reads SYGVNS. The CDR3 sequence is CASSELGLEAGELFF. The CDR3 nucleotides read TGTGCCAGCAGTGAATTGGGACTAGAGGCCGGGGAGCTGTTTTTT.

This clone was seen only once. The chain is built from TRBV18 and TRBJ2-6; possible D gene TRBD1, 6 bases. V shed 4 bases and J shed 0 bases, with 16 bases lying between them. The CDR3 contains 18 residues. The V gene's germline CDR1 is KGHSH and CDR2 LQKENI. CDR3 residues: CASSLTGQSYSGANVLTF. The CDR3 DNA follows: TGTGCCAGCTCACTAACTGGACAGAGCTACTCTGGGGCCAACGTCCTGACTTTC.

The rearrangement joins TRBV29-1 to TRBJ1-2; 9 bases are shared with TRBD1. In germline, CDR1 is SQVTM, CDR2 ANQGSEA. The CDR3 has 14 amino acids. Germline trimming cut 4 bases from V and 4 bases from J; bases unmatched to any gene: 7. DNA of the CDR3: TGCAGCGTTGTCCGACAGGGGGAGGTCTATGGCTACACCTTC. This codes for CSVVRQGEVYGYTF.

This sequence joins TRBV6-4 and TRBJ2-3, with 7 nucleotides matching TRBD1. V was clipped by 4 bases and J by 2 bases; unmatched bases: 6. The CDR3 sequence is 15 residues long. From germline, CDR1 is MRHNA and CDR2 SNTAGT. The CDR3: CASSALDRATDTQYF. CDR3 in DNA: TGTGCCAGCAGTGCACTCGACAGGGCCACAGATACGCAGTATTTT.

The V and J genes are TRBV27 and TRBJ2-1, with a tentative D call TRBD1 (6 bases). The V end lost 1 base, the J end lost 5 bases, and 9 bases lay between the germline ends. This CDR3 comprises 14 residues. Per germline, CDR1 MNHEY and CDR2 SMNVEV (reference sequence). The CDR3 loop reads CASSLFDRNNEQFF. CDR3 nucleotide sequence: TGTGCCAGCAGTTTATTTGACAGGAACAATGAGCAGTTCTTC.

The CDR3 protein is CASSSRTGGSEQYF. The CDR3 DNA follows: TGCGCCAGCAGCTCGCGGACAGGGGGAAGTGAGCAGTACTTC. The chain joins TRBV5-1 to TRBJ2-7; 10 bases map to TRBD1. CDR1 SGHRS and CDR2 YFSETQ come from the germline V gene. After removal of 3 bases from V and 7 bases from J, the junction contained 7 bases not matched to a gene. There are 14 residues in the CDR3.

Only a few counts were recorded for this clone. This chain joins TRBV9 and TRBJ1-3; D might be TRBD1 (6 bases). This CDR3 is built from 17 residues. V lost 0 bases, J lost 0 bases, and 13 bases lay in between. Germline-derived CDR1 and CDR2 are SGDLS and YYNGEE. CDR3 sequence reads: CASSVVMGAPSGNTIYF. DNA for the CDR3: TGTGCCAGCAGCGTAGTTATGGGGGCCCCCTCTGGAAACACCATATATTTT.

The J gene is TRBJ2-5, the V gene TRBV7-6, with a weak D call TRBD2 (5 bases). Germline V gives CDR1 SGHVS, CDR2 FNYEAQ. Trimming pared 4 bases from V and 5 bases from J, leaving 14 bases between. The CDR3 covers 14 residues. The CDR3 nucleotides are TGTGCCAGCAGCTGGAGTAGCGCCAGGGAGACCCAGTACTTC. This sequence encodes CASSWSSARETQYF.

The chain combines TRBV5-1 with TRBJ2-5, with a tentative D call TRBD2 (5 bases). The end of the DNA aligns better with TRBJ2-7, so the J call may be wrong. The germline CDR1 and CDR2 sequences are SGHRS and YFSETQ. The CDR3 spans 13 residues. CDR3 sequence: CASSSAGFGEQYF. The CDR3 coding sequence is TGCGCCAGCAGCTCCGCGGGCTTTGGCGAGCAGTACTTC.

The J gene is TRBJ2-5, the V gene TRBV29-1, with D tentatively TRBD2 (7 bases). The CDR3 extends over 12 amino acids. V dropped 2 bases and J dropped 7 bases, with 11 bases sitting between them. Germline-derived CDR1 and CDR2 are SQVTM and ANQGSEA. CDR3 coding DNA: TGCAGCGTTGAACGGGGGGCAGGGACCCAGTACTTC. It is translated as CSVERGAGTQYF.

The genes are TRBV5-1 and TRBJ2-5; 11 bases match TRBD2. The CDR3 has 17 amino acids. The germline V gene has CDR1 SGHRS and CDR2 YFSETQ. After removal of 1 base from V and 2 bases from J, the junction contained 7 bases not matched to a gene. CDR3 in amino acids: CASSLSGTSGPQETQYF. Here the CDR3 DNA reads TGCGCCAGCAGCTTGTCCGGGACTAGCGGTCCACAAGAGACCCAGTACTTC.

This sequence joins TRBV28 and TRBJ1-1; TRBD1 is a possible D gene (6 bases). V lost 8 bases and J lost 2, with 12 bases in between. Germline CDR1 and CDR2: MDHEN and SYDVKM. The CDR3 extends over 13 amino acids. The CDR3 region is CASLWGGNTEAFF. The CDR3 DNA follows: TGTGCCAGCCTCTGGGGGGGCAACACTGAAGCTTTCTTT.

This sequence joins TRBV5-1 and TRBJ2-2; no clear D. This CDR3 region has 12 residues. Per the germline V gene, CDR1 is SGHRS and CDR2 is YFSETQ. V gave up 0 bases and J gave up 6 bases, with 3 bases separating them. CDR3 in DNA: TGCGCCAGCAGCTTGGGAGCCGGGGAGCTGTTTTTT. Amino acids: CASSLGAGELFF.

This clone was seen only once. This chain uses TRBV30 with TRBJ1-5, with D unclear. This CDR3 comprises 15 residues. Germline CDR1 is GTSNPN and CDR2 is SVGIG (reference sequence). Trimming removed 1 base from V and 7 bases from J, with 17 bases in between. The CDR3, as DNA: TGTGCCTGGAGTGGTTTGGGCGGGAGGTACCAGCCCCAGCATTTT. It yields the protein CAWSGLGGRYQPQHF.

This clone was recorded only once. This rearrangement joins TRBV5-1 to TRBJ2-1, with D unclear. The CDR3 runs to 16 residues. From germline, CDR1 is SGHRS and CDR2 YFSETQ. V was trimmed by 4 bases and J by 4 bases, leaving 18 bases between them. In DNA, the CDR3 is TGCGCCAGCAGCCCCCGCCGGTGGTTCGAGTACAATGAGCAGTTCTTC. The encoded protein is CASSPRRWFEYNEQFF.

This chain links TRBV29-1 with TRBJ1-1, with 9 bases lining up with TRBD1. J gave up 0 bases and V 6 bases, and 5 bases lay outside the gene matches. CDR3 length: 14 amino acids. Germline lookup yields CDR1 SQVTM and CDR2 ANQGSEA. CDR3 coding DNA: TGCAGCGTCACCGGGACAGGGATGAACACTGAAGCTTTCTTT. Its protein product is CSVTGTGMNTEAFF.

This clone has only one observation. The CDR3 spells CAIRSRQGRDTEAFF. CDR3 DNA: TGTGCCATCAGAAGCAGACAGGGGCGGGACACTGAAGCTTTCTTT. The chain has TRBV10-3 and TRBJ1-1; 8 bases align to TRBD1. V trimming: 6 bases; J trimming: 3 bases; junction bases outside the gene matches: 9. The CDR3 contains 15 residues. Germline CDR1 and CDR2: ENHRY and SYGVKD.

This chain links TRBV11-2 with TRBJ1-1, with 11 bases that match TRBD1. V lost 3 bases and J lost 5; bases outside the gene matches: 8. This CDR3 region has 16 residues. CDR1 SGHAT and CDR2 FQNNGV come from the germline V gene. The CDR3 loop is CASSLFEGTGGTEAFF. The CDR3 coding sequence is TGTGCCAGCAGCTTGTTCGAAGGGACAGGGGGTACTGAAGCTTTCTTT.

The CDR3 sequence is CASSEAQGLRLYGYTF. CDR3 DNA sequence: TGTGCCAGCAGTGAAGCGCAGGGCCTCCGTTTGTATGGCTACACCTTC. J is TRBJ1-2 and V is TRBV6-1; tentative D call: TRBD1 (5 bases). Germline-derived CDR1 and CDR2 are MNHNS and SASEGT. CDR3 length equals 16 residues. V was pared by 0 bases and J by 5 bases, with 16 bases between.

This clone was detected only once. The genes are TRBV2 and TRBJ2-5; no reliable D call. This CDR3 is 14 amino acids long. The V end lost 1 base, the J end lost 11 bases, and 17 bases lay between the germline ends. Germline-derived CDR1 and CDR2 are SNHLY and FYNNEI. CDR3 nucleotides: TGTGCCAGCAGTGAAGAGGCCTCCGCTACGGAGCAGTACTTC. As protein: CASSEEASATEQYF.

The rearrangement links TRBV6-5 to TRBJ2-3; TRBD1 aligns across 7 bases. This CDR3 spans 15 amino acids. V shed 1 base and J 6 bases; nucleotides not matched to a gene: 7. Germline CDR1 reads MNHEY; CDR2 reads SVGAGI. CDR3 amino acids: CASSYLEGAGDTQYF. The CDR3 bases are TGTGCCAGCAGTTACTTAGAGGGGGCCGGGGATACGCAGTATTTT.

This sequence joins TRBV7-8 and TRBJ1-3; D is possibly TRBD1 (5 bases). Trimming cost V 4 bases and J 4 bases, with 20 bases left between them. The CDR3 loop spans 17 amino acids. Germline loops: CDR1 SGHVS, CDR2 FQNEAQ. Here the CDR3 reads CASSSIRWGARGNTIYF. As DNA, the CDR3 is TGTGCCAGCAGCTCCATTCGTTGGGGCGCGAGAGGAAACACCATATATTTT.

The chain joins TRBV30 to TRBJ2-2; D unresolved. Germline lookup yields CDR1 GTSNPN and CDR2 SVGIG (reference sequence). The V gene lost 0 bases and the J gene lost 3 bases, with 8 bases spanning the gap. This CDR3 comprises 14 residues. The CDR3 nucleotides are TGTGCCTGGAGTGTTTTTTTAGACACCGGGGAGCTGTTTTTT. It is translated as CAWSVFLDTGELFF.

The chain has TRBV27 and TRBJ2-2, with 11 bases matching TRBD1. Germline V gene data show CDR1 as MNHEY and CDR2 as SMNVEV (reference sequence). The length of the CDR3 is 14 residues. Unmatched junction bases numbered 1, after V lost 6 bases and J lost 4 bases. This chain's CDR3 is CASRGTGGTGELFF. CDR3 bases: TGTGCCAGCAGGGGGACAGGGGGCACCGGGGAGCTGTTTTTT.

With regard to this clone: This specimen includes other DNA sequences encoding the same CDR3. The rearrangement joins TRBV9 to TRBJ1-4; 7 positions match TRBD1. The CDR3 is 14 residues long. J gave up 8 bases and V 0 bases, and 4 bases lay outside the gene matches. Per the germline V gene, CDR1 is SGDLS and CDR2 is YYNGEE. CDR3 nucleotide sequence: TGTGCCAGCAGCGTAGGACAGGGAGCGGAAAAACTGTTTTTT. Its translation: CASSVGQGAEKLFF. Drawing the rest from reference TRBV9 and TRBJ1-4, the complete variable domain is DSGVTQTPKHLITATGQRVTLRCSPRSGDLSVYWYQQSLDQGLQFLIQYYNGEERAKGNILERFSAQQFPDLHSELNLSSLELGDSALYFCASSVGQGAEKLFFGSGTQLSVL.

This clone has more than one count but fewer than ten. Germline is not matched at one junction end, which may reflect a read error. The chain has TRBV19 and TRBJ2-6, with D perhaps matching TRBD2 (6 bases). The CDR3 runs to 14 residues. Per the germline V gene, CDR1 is LNHDA and CDR2 is SQIVND (reference sequence). The CDR3 DNA reads as TGTGCCAGTGGCGGGAACTCTGGGGCCAACGGCCTGACTTTC. Amino acid sequence: CASGGNSGANGLTF.

CDR3 region: CASKQGTNNYGYTF. The CDR3 DNA reads TGTGCCAGTAAACAGGGAACGAATAACTATGGCTACACCTTC. This chain connects TRBV19 to TRBJ1-2, with a possible D match to TRBD1 (6 bases). Germline V gene lookup returns CDR1 LNHDA and CDR2 SQIVND (reference sequence). This CDR3 contains 14 residues. V shed 7 bases and J shed 1 base, with 13 bases lying between them.

This clone turned up a few times. J is TRBJ1-5 and V is TRBV19, with a possible D match to TRBD1 (6 bases). This CDR3 is 17 amino acids long. The V and J ends lost 3 bases and 5 bases respectively, with 20 bases between them. CDR1 is LNHDA and CDR2 is SQIVND in the germline V gene (reference sequence). The CDR3 bases are TGTGCCAGTAGTATTGACCCTTTACAACAGGGTCATCAGCCCCAGCATTTT. Its translation: CASSIDPLQQGHQPQHF. The variable domain in full, with the rest retrieved from reference TRBV19 and TRBJ1-5, is DGGITQSPKYLFRKEGQNVTLSCEQNLNHDAMYWYRQDPGQGLRLIYYSQIVNDFQKGDIAEGYSVSREKKESFPLTVTSAQKNPTAFYLCASSIDPLQQGHQPQHFGDGTRLSIL.

This chain connects TRBV15 to TRBJ2-7; D possibly corresponds to TRBD1 (6 bases). V was clipped by 5 bases and J by 5 bases, with 19 bases between them. Germline-derived CDR1 and CDR2 are LNHNV and YYDKDF (reference sequence). This CDR3 has 15 residues. The CDR3 protein is CATSGETGSSHEQYF. CDR3 nucleotide sequence: TGTGCCACCAGCGGGGAAACAGGGAGTTCCCACGAGCAGTACTTC.

V usage is TRBV7-9 and J usage is TRBJ2-1; TRBD2 matches at 14 bases. V gave up 3 bases and J gave up 7 bases; unmatched junction bases: 5. The CDR3 runs to 16 residues. CDR1 and CDR2 (germline): SEHNR, FQNEAQ (reference sequence). Here the CDR3 reads CASSLRTSGRWNEQFF. The DNA of the CDR3 is TGTGCCAGCAGCTTGAGGACTAGCGGGAGGTGGAATGAGCAGTTCTTC.

In the case of this clone: Distinct nucleotide sequences in the sample also encode this CDR3. This chain connects TRBV2 to TRBJ2-7, with 7 bases lining up with TRBD1. The germline CDR1 and CDR2 sequences are SNHLY and FYNNEI. The CDR3 has 13 residues. Trimming removed 4 bases from V and 7 bases from J; junction bases left unmatched: 7. Here the CDR3 reads CASSAETGREQYF. The CDR3 region has the DNA TGTGCCAGCAGTGCAGAGACAGGGAGAGAGCAGTACTTC.